This entry is about one T cell receptor (beta chain). This entry comes from a study of cytomegalovirus exposure and HLA in healthy donors. The CDR3 is 14 residues long. J lost 5 bases, V lost 1 base, and 2 bases had no gene match. Germline CDR1 GTSNPN, CDR2 SVGIG (reference sequence). The PCR contained 60 Vbeta and 13 Jbeta primers. Sequencing was performed with immunoSEQ multiplex PCR; in TCRdb, only in-frame clones are kept and a portion is missing. The repertoire has approximately 140,000 clones, around 73% of them found once; the top ten carry approximately 15%. V usage is TRBV30 and J usage is TRBJ2-1; 10 bases map to TRBD2. Sequenced material: PBMCs. The source of this sequence is a human donor in good health. The CDR3 region is CAWSALAGDNEQFF. In DNA form, the CDR3 reads TGTGCCTGGAGTGCGCTAGCGGGAGACAATGAGCAGTTCTTC. Using reference TRBV30 and TRBJ2-1 for the parts outside the CDR3, the full variable domain is SQTIHQWPATLVQPVGSPLSLECTVEGTSNPNLYWYRQAAGRGLQLLFYSVGIGQISSEVPQNLSASRPQDRQFILSSKKLLLSDSGFYLCAWSALAGDNEQFFGPGTRLTVL.